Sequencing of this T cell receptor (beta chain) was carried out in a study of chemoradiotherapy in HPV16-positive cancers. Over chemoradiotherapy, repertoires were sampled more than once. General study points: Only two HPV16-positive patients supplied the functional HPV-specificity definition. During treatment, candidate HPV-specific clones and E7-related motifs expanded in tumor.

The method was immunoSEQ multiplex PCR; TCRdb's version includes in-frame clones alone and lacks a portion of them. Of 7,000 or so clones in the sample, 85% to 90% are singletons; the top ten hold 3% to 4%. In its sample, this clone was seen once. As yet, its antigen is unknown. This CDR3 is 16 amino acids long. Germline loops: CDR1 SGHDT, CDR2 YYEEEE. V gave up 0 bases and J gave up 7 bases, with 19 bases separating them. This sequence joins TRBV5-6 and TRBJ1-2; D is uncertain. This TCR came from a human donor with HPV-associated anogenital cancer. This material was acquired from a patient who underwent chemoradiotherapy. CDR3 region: CASSLEGGRRLSGYTF. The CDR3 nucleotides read TGTGCCAGCAGCTTGGAAGGTGGAAGGCGCTTAAGTGGCTACACCTTC.